This TCR beta chain was captured by sequencing in a study of metastatic and nonmetastatic thyroid tumors. Study-wide background: The study looked at repertoires side by side in blood and in tumor or nodule tissue from malignant and benign thyroid patients. Study-wide results and limits: According to reports, the diversity of TCR beta was significantly higher in malignant thyroid tumors than in benign nodules, and this held in both blood and tumor samples.

About this clone: Its antigen is not known.

The entire patient cohort was treatment-naive prior to thyroid surgery. The CDR3 extends over 14 amino acids. Germline V lookup: CDR1 DFQATT, CDR2 SNEGSKA (reference sequence). Trimming removed 6 bases from V and 2 bases from J, with 11 bases in between. Per the authors' pipeline: Between-group CDR3 differences, defined by clinicopathological status, yielded a distant-metastasis classifier for papillary thyroid cancer. TCRdb reprocessed the PCR reads using MiXCR. The V and J calls reflect TCRdb's pipeline rather than the authors' work. Seen here are 25,000 to 30,000 clones, around a quarter observed once, and the top ten hold roughly 15%.

The sample taken for sequencing was blood. The receptor was isolated from a female donor with papillary thyroid cancer or a benign thyroid nodule (not recorded which). Some clones in this sample may be carry-over from other donors' samples. J is TRBJ2-6 and V is TRBV20-1; D gene unclear. The chain's CDR3 is CSANRQPGANVLTF. DNA of the CDR3: TGCAGTGCGAACCGACAACCTGGGGCCAACGTCCTGACTTTC.